The 27 T cell receptor beta chains below were found in one sample sequenced in a study of CD8+ T cells in alopecia areata. Sequencing relied on a cDNA template that was reverse transcribed from extracted RNA. Here immunoSEQ multiplex PCR was the method, and the copy in TCRdb shows in-frame clones only, minus some. There are 150,000 to 200,000 clones in the sample; just over 65% occur only once, and about an eighth lies in the top ten. The material sequenced was CD8+ T cells sorted from blood, taken at week 0. These receptors were obtained from a human donor with alopecia areata.

This chain connects TRBV27 to TRBJ1-6; 8 positions match TRBD1. Per the germline V gene, CDR1 is MNHEY and CDR2 is SMNVEV (reference sequence). After removal of 7 bases from V and 9 bases from J, the junction contained 8 bases not matched to a gene. This CDR3 comprises 14 residues. The CDR3 DNA reads as TGTGCCAGCAACCGACAGGGGCCCGTTTCACCCCTCCACTTT. As protein: CASNRQGPVSPLHF.

The CDR3 coding sequence is TGTGCCAGCAGAATCCTTAACTACGAGCAGTACTTC. Residues: CASRILNYEQYF. This chain uses TRBV6-1 with TRBJ2-7; D gene ambiguous. Per germline, CDR1 MNHNS and CDR2 SASEGT. The CDR3 totals 12 residues. Trimming shortened V by 6 bases and J by 3 bases, and 9 bases separated the two germline ends.

This chain links TRBV4-1 with TRBJ2-3; 10 bases align to TRBD2. CDR1 and CDR2 (germline): MGHRA, YSYEKL. The CDR3 covers 20 residues. The junction had 18 bases not matched to a gene; V was cut back by 1 base and J by 5 bases. CDR3: CASSQVYASGGPFHGDTQYF. CDR3 bases: TGCGCCAGCAGCCAAGTGTACGCTAGCGGGGGACCCTTTCACGGAGATACGCAGTATTTT.

This clone was recorded once. The chain recombines TRBV6-5 with TRBJ2-1; TRBD2 might be the D (6 bases). Germline V gene lookup returns CDR1 MNHEY and CDR2 SVGAGI. This CDR3 has 14 residues. The V gene lost 6 bases and the J gene lost 3 bases, with 12 bases spanning the gap. In DNA form, the CDR3 reads TGTGCCAGCAGGTACACTAGCCACTACAATGAGCAGTTCTTC. The encoded protein is CASRYTSHYNEQFF.

At least ten counts were recorded for this clone. The chain is built from TRBV12-2 and TRBJ1-3; the table's TRBD1 call for D was not verified on the DNA. TRBV12-2 is marked as a pseudogene. The CDR3 is 17 amino acids. The CDR3 protein is CASRSRQGGLSGNTIYF. The CDR3 DNA sequence: TGTGCAAGTCGCTCGCGGCAGGGGGGTCTCTCTGGAAACACCATATATTTT.

The chain has TRBV30 and TRBJ1-2; 8 bases agree with TRBD1. The CDR3 totals 15 residues. Germline assignment: CDR1 GTSNPN and CDR2 SVGIG (reference sequence). The V and J ends lost 7 bases and 2 bases, in that order; junction bases with no gene match: 12. CDR3 amino acids: CASEFPGGRNYGYTF. CDR3 nucleotides: TGTGCCTCGGAATTTCCAGGGGGCCGGAACTATGGCTACACCTTC.

This clone was seen repeatedly, ten times or more. This chain uses TRBV5-1 with TRBJ1-2; no clear D. V was pared by 0 bases and J by 0 bases, with 6 bases between. The CDR3 loop spans 14 amino acids. Germline CDR1 and CDR2: SGHRS and YFSETQ. The CDR3 DNA reads TGCGCCAGCAGCTTGGATCGAACTAACTATGGCTACACCTTC. This translates into CASSLDRTNYGYTF.

This clone was seen a single time. The chain uses TRBV11-2 and TRBJ2-1, with TRBD2 matching over 9 bases. The CDR3 consists of 15 residues. Trimming at V came to 4 bases and at J to 5 bases, leaving 6 bases not matched to a gene. CDR1 is SGHAT, CDR2 FQNNGV, per germline. The CDR3 region is CASSSSGGINNEQFF. The CDR3 coding sequence is TGTGCCAGCAGCTCAAGCGGGGGGATAAACAATGAGCAGTTCTTC. Based on the CDR3 plus reference TRBV11-2 and TRBJ2-1, the full variable domain is EAGVAQSPRYKIIEKRQSVAFWCNPISGHATLYWYQQILGQGPKLLIQFQNNGVVDDSQLPKDRFSAERLKGVDSTLKIQPAKLEDSAVYLCASSSSGGINNEQFFGPGTRLTVL.

V is TRBV6-6 and J is TRBJ2-1; TRBD1 is a possible D gene (7 bases). Trimming removed 4 bases from V and 9 bases from J, with 13 bases in between. The CDR3 extends over 13 amino acids. The germline CDR1 and CDR2 sequences are MNHNY and SVGAGI (reference sequence). CDR3 region: CASSLGGGSEQFF. As DNA, the CDR3 is TGTGCCAGCAGTTTAGGAGGGGGCTCTGAGCAGTTCTTC.

This clone was recorded once. The V call is TRBV2, the J call TRBJ2-7, with a tentative D call TRBD1 (6 bases). The V and J ends lost 8 bases and 2 bases respectively, with 10 bases between them. The length of the CDR3 is 12 residues. CDR1 SNHLY and CDR2 FYNNEI come from the germline V gene. CDR3 DNA: TGTGCCAGCCGGGACACCACCTACGAGCAGTACTTC. Amino acid sequence: CASRDTTYEQYF.

The chain uses TRBV27 and TRBJ1-2, with D hard to call. CDR1 and CDR2 from the germline V gene are MNHEY and SMNVEV (reference sequence). Deletions cut 4 bases from V and 6 bases from J, with 9 bases between. This CDR3 comprises 12 residues. The CDR3 DNA reads as TGTGCCAGCAGTTCATTAAATAATGGCTACACCTTC. As protein: CASSSLNNGYTF.

The table lists this clone with a few counts. This CDR3 reads CSAGGTGGMDEQFF. The CDR3 bases are TGCAGCGCTGGGGGGACAGGGGGCATGGATGAGCAGTTCTTC. This chain links TRBV29-1 with TRBJ2-1; 12 bases match TRBD1. In germline, CDR1 is SQVTM, CDR2 ANQGSEA. V shed 7 bases, J shed 8 bases, and the junction held 9 bases outside the gene matches. CDR3 length: 14 amino acids.

This clone was recorded only once. This chain links TRBV6-5 with TRBJ2-2; 7 bases match TRBD1. Looked up from germline, CDR1 is MNHEY and CDR2 is SVGAGI. This CDR3 region has 15 residues. The V gene end was trimmed by 5 bases and the J gene end by 7 bases; junction bases not matched to a gene: 10. CDR3 coding DNA: TGTGCCAGCAGTGCTTTGAACAGGGGAATCGGGGAGCTGTTTTTT. Encoded protein: CASSALNRGIGELFF.

The V and J genes are TRBV11-2 and TRBJ2-7; 8 positions agree with TRBD1. CDR3 size: 14 residues. The V gene's germline CDR1 is SGHAT and CDR2 FQNNGV. V gave up 1 base and J gave up 2 bases; unmatched junction bases: 1. The CDR3: CASSLGDRTYEQYF. Here the CDR3 DNA reads TGTGCCAGCAGCTTAGGGGACAGGACCTACGAGCAGTACTTC.

The sample holds a few counts of this clone. This sequence joins TRBV29-1 and TRBJ1-1; the D gene is possibly TRBD1 (6 bases). Germline values: CDR1 SQVTM, CDR2 ANQGSEA. The CDR3 length is 12 residues. The ends were cut back, 3 bases at V and 4 bases at J, with 9 bases in the middle. CDR3 in amino acids: CSVDGGPTEAFF. DNA for the CDR3: TGCAGCGTTGACGGGGGGCCCACTGAAGCTTTCTTT.

This chain connects TRBV6-5 to TRBJ2-3; tentatively, D is TRBD1 or TRBD2 (6 bases each). CDR3 length: 14 amino acids. V gave up 5 bases and J gave up 4 bases, with 13 bases separating them. Germline loops: CDR1 MNHEY, CDR2 SVGAGI. The CDR3 is CASSKGGTADTQYF. The CDR3, as DNA: TGTGCCAGCAGTAAGGGGGGTACGGCAGATACGCAGTATTTT.

The rearrangement links TRBV6-5 to TRBJ2-7; unclear D gene. The CDR3 has 13 residues. The germline V gene encodes CDR1 MNHEY and CDR2 SVGAGI. The germline V and J ends were trimmed by 4 bases and 2 bases, with 9 bases remaining between them. This chain's CDR3 is CASSFGITYEQYF. CDR3 DNA: TGTGCCAGCAGTTTCGGCATTACCTACGAGCAGTACTTC.

The chain has TRBV5-1 and TRBJ2-1; D not certain. The CDR3 has 12 residues. CDR1 SGHRS and CDR2 YFSETQ come from the germline V gene. With 4 bases removed from V and 8 bases from J, the gap between germline ends came to 10 bases. CDR3 amino acids: CASSSDSDEQFF. Here the CDR3 DNA reads TGCGCCAGCAGCAGCGACTCCGATGAGCAGTTCTTC.

V and J are TRBV13 and TRBJ2-2, with D maybe TRBD1 (6 bases). Germline V lookup: CDR1 PRHDT, CDR2 FYEKMQ (reference sequence). Trimming shortened V by 1 base and J by 2 bases, and 8 bases separated the two germline ends. CDR3 length: 15 residues. DNA of the CDR3: TGTGCCAGCAGCTTAGACAGGGTTAACACCGGGGAGCTGTTTTTT. It translates to CASSLDRVNTGELFF. Drawing the rest from reference TRBV13 and TRBJ2-2, the complete variable domain is AAGVIQSPRHLIKEKRETATLKCYPIPRHDTVYWYQQGPGQDPQFLISFYEKMQSDKGSIPDRFSAQQFSDYHSELNMSSLELGDSALYFCASSLDRVNTGELFFGEGSRLTVL.

This chain links TRBV5-6 with TRBJ1-4; D gene unclear. Looked up from germline, CDR1 is SGHDT and CDR2 is YYEEEE. This CDR3 contains 14 residues. Deletions cut 6 bases from V and 0 bases from J, with 9 bases between. Here the CDR3 reads CASTTGTTNEKLFF. DNA for the CDR3: TGTGCCAGCACCACCGGGACAACTAATGAAAAACTGTTTTTT.

V and J are TRBV7-6 and TRBJ1-2, with D perhaps matching TRBD1 (5 bases). CDR3 length: 13 amino acids. V lost 2 bases and J lost 4, with 8 bases in between. Germline-derived CDR1 and CDR2 are SGHVS and FNYEAQ. The CDR3 sequence is CASSLQGVYGYTF. The CDR3 DNA sequence: TGTGCCAGCAGCTTACAGGGAGTCTATGGCTACACCTTC.

This chain connects TRBV15 to TRBJ1-2, with unresolved D. Germline V gene lookup returns CDR1 LNHNV and CDR2 YYDKDF (reference sequence). Trimming removed 5 bases at V and 4 bases at J, with 11 bases between. CDR3 length: 13 amino acids. CDR3 in amino acids: CATSVRSGYGYTF. In DNA, the CDR3 is TGTGCCACCAGCGTTAGATCTGGCTATGGCTACACCTTC.

J is TRBJ2-5 and V is TRBV7-2; D is undetermined. The germline CDR1 and CDR2 sequences are SGHTA and FQGNSA. V was cut by 1 base and J by 1 base, with 7 bases left in between. The CDR3 extends over 14 amino acids. The CDR3 DNA follows: TGTGCCAGCAGCTTAGAGGCCCTCCAAGAGACCCAGTACTTC. Amino acid sequence: CASSLEALQETQYF.

V and J are TRBV6-6 and TRBJ1-2, with a possible D match to TRBD1 (6 bases). The V gene's germline CDR1 is MNHNY and CDR2 SVGAGI (reference sequence). Trimming took off 2 bases at V and 6 bases at J, with 10 bases between the two ends. The CDR3 has 13 residues. The CDR3 DNA sequence: TGTGCCAGCAGTTACACAGGGAGCCATGGCTACACCTTC. Residues: CASSYTGSHGYTF.

The gene calls are TRBV5-6 and TRBJ1-1, with a possible D match to TRBD1 (6 bases). Germline CDR1 is SGHDT and CDR2 is YYEEEE. This CDR3 region has 13 residues. V gave up 4 bases and J gave up 6 bases, with 13 bases separating them. The CDR3 region has the DNA TGTGCCAGCAGCCTTCACAGGGATTCTGAAGCTTTCTTT. Its protein is CASSLHRDSEAFF.

The chain links TRBV5-6 to TRBJ2-2; no definite D call. The CDR3 covers 16 residues. Germline V lookup: CDR1 SGHDT, CDR2 YYEEEE. With 6 bases removed from V and 0 bases from J, the gap between germline ends came to 15 bases. CDR3 sequence reads: CASTPAGRTNTGELFF. As DNA, the CDR3 is TGTGCCAGCACCCCAGCAGGACGTACGAACACCGGGGAGCTGTTTTTT.

The chain is built from TRBV5-1 and TRBJ2-1; 8 bases are a match to TRBD2. V lost 0 bases, J lost 7 bases, and 6 bases stayed unmatched. Germline V gene sequence: CDR1 SGHRS, CDR2 YFSETQ. The CDR3 has 15 residues. CDR3 protein: CASSLERGRGNEQFF. CDR3 DNA sequence: TGCGCCAGCAGCTTGGAGCGGGGGAGGGGGAATGAGCAGTTCTTC.